The next 2 T cell receptor beta chains were all read from a single sample in a study of blood T cell repertoires in COVID-19. Measured with immunoSEQ multiplex PCR; TCRdb has only the in-frame clones, and not every one. This sample has 300,000 to 450,000 clones; roughly 86% occur once, and the top ten carry roughly 10%. Sample: peripheral blood. These receptors came from a woman under 40 with COVID-19, enrolled during active disease.

This sequence joins TRBV5-1 and TRBJ2-7, with D hard to call. V was shortened by 0 bases and J by 6 bases, with 7 bases between the two germline ends. This CDR3 is 12 amino acids long. Germline CDR1 SGHRS, CDR2 YFSETQ. The CDR3 coding sequence is TGCGCCAGCAGCTTGGAAGCTGGCGAGCAGTACTTC. The encoded protein is CASSLEAGEQYF.

The rearrangement uses TRBV4-1 and TRBJ2-4, with TRBD2 matching 9 bases. CDR1 is MGHRA, CDR2 YSYEKL, per germline. This CDR3 spans 19 amino acids. V lost 6 bases to trimming and J lost 0 bases; unmatched junction nucleotides: 15. The CDR3 sequence is CASSPGWLAGNLAKNIQYF. The DNA for the CDR3 is TGCGCCAGCAGTCCCGGGTGGCTAGCGGGAAACCTAGCCAAAAACATTCAGTACTTC.